The source of this T cell receptor beta chain is a study of T cell repertoires in cytomegalovirus infection. About the research overall: Shared public TCR beta signatures pointed to both CMV infection and a matching HLA type. Study conclusions and caveats: Across the ex vivo response, the dominant clonotypes were HLA-C-restricted CMV-specific TCR beta clonotypes.

TCRdb reprocessed the reads via MiXCR and lists one record per CDR3 protein. The sample holds around 260,000 distinct CDR3 sequences, about 25% seen once. Germline V gene data show CDR1 as SGHDT and CDR2 as YYEEEE. The CDR3 runs 15 residues. V shed 4 bases and J 7 bases; nucleotides not matched to a gene: 13. A note on this clonotype: Antigen: not known.

The TCR was taken from a human donor in good health (CMV status not recorded). Some clones in this sample may be carry-over from other donors' samples. The specimen sequenced was PBMCs. V usage is TRBV5-6 and J usage is TRBJ1-1; 7 bases align to TRBD1. The CDR3 reads CASSRIDRAASEAFF. The CDR3 nucleotides read TGTGCCAGCAGCCGCATTGACAGGGCCGCAAGTGAAGCTTTCTTT.